This T cell receptor (beta chain) was identified during a study of spatial heterogeneity in lung cancer. TCRdb re-derived calls from the 5' RACE reads in MiXCR, one entry per CDR3 protein. The sample carries about 1,400 distinct CDR3 sequences, approximately 5.9% recorded once. Study-wide points: In tumors, expanded intratumoral alpha and beta TCR counts tracked mutation counts.

Time point denoted: sample taken at primary tumor resection. TCRs were sequenced from unsorted whole RNA of tumor, nontumor lung or PBMC. This clonotype is deemed medium-sized. Its antigen is still unknown. Found in a library prepared for alpha chains, this beta chain is an off-target read, and its abundance has little meaning. The sequenced sample was lung tumor tissue, obtained at surgery. This sequence was found in a female donor with early-stage non-small cell lung cancer.

The CDR3 DNA follows: TGTGCCAGCAGCGGGGACAGGGGGCTCACCGGGGAGCTGTTTTTT. Encoded protein: CASSGDRGLTGELFF. The chain is built from TRBV9 and TRBJ2-2, with 12 bases fitting TRBD1. Per the germline V gene, CDR1 is SGDLS and CDR2 is YYNGEE. The length of the CDR3 is 15 residues. J was trimmed by 4 bases and V by 3 bases; bases with no gene match: 1.